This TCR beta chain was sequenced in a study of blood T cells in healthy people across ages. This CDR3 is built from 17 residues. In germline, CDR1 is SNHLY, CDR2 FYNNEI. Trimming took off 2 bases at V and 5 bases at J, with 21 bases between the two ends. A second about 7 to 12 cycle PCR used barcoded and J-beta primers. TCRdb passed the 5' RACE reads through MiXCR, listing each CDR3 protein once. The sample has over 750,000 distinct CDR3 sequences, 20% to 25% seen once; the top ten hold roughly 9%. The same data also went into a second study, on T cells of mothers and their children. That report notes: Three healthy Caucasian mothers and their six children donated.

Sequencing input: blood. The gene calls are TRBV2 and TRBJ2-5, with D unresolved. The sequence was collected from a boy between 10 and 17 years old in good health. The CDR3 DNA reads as TGTGCCAGCAGTGAAATCGTGATCAGCCTAGGGCAGGAGACCCAGTACTTC. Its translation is CASSEIVISLGQETQYF.